Presented here are 29 T cell receptor beta chains from one specimen sequenced in a study of shared clonotypes between healthy human individuals. Clones were read by immunoSEQ multiplex PCR, and TCRdb kept only the in-frame ones, dropping some. The sample yields 2 million to 3 million clones, under 95% seen once. Sequencing input: naive CD4+ T cells from PBMCs. Regarding subset: CD45RA+ positively selected. The receptor source for this set is a man aged 18 to 29 in good health. Some clones in this sample may be carry-over from other donors' samples.

The DNA for the CDR3 is TGTGCCAGCAGTTACTCCATCCAGAGCCAAGTCAGTACGCAGTATTTT. Its translation is CASSYSIQSQVSTQYF. The chain carries TRBV6-6 and TRBJ2-3; D is unclear. The V end was cut by 0 bases, the J end by 8 bases, with 18 bases between. Germline CDR1 and CDR2: MNHNY and SVGAGI (reference sequence). The CDR3 has 16 amino acids.

Comments on this clone: Other DNA sequences in the sample encode the same CDR3. V and J are TRBV5-6 and TRBJ2-7; D uncertain. The CDR3 totals 11 residues. Germline CDR1 and CDR2: SGHDT and YYEEEE. V was pared by 2 bases and J by 5 bases, with 5 bases between. DNA for the CDR3: TGTGCCAGCAGCTTTAGAAACGAGCAGTACTTC. Its translation is CASSFRNEQYF. The variable domain in full, completed from reference TRBV5-6 and TRBJ2-7, reads DAGVTQSPTHLIKTRGQQVTLRCSPKSGHDTVSWYQQALGQGPQFIFQYYEEEERQRGNFPDRFSGHQFPNYSSELNVNALLLGDSALYLCASSFRNEQYFGPGTRLTVT.

V gene TRBV2 combines with J gene TRBJ2-2, with D perhaps given as TRBD1 or TRBD2 (6 bases each). Germline CDR1 is SNHLY and CDR2 is FYNNEI. CDR3 length equals 13 residues. Trimming stripped 8 bases from V and 6 bases from J, with 13 bases between. The CDR3 coding sequence is TGTGCCAGCGGAAGGGGGGACGCCGGGGAGCTGTTTTTT. This encodes CASGRGDAGELFF.

The chain is built from TRBV25-1 and TRBJ2-2; tentative D call: TRBD1 (6 bases). The length of the CDR3 is 14 residues. The V end lost 4 bases, the J end lost 4 bases, and 10 bases lay between the germline ends. In germline, CDR1 is MGHDK, CDR2 SYGVNS. CDR3 DNA sequence: TGTGCCAGCAGTGTCCCAGGGGCCACCGGGGAGCTGTTTTTT. Translated, it gives CASSVPGATGELFF.

The J gene is TRBJ2-1, the V gene TRBV14; 13 bases agree with TRBD2. With V trimmed by 4 bases and J by 1 base, 10 bases remained unmatched. Looked up from germline, CDR1 is SGHDN and CDR2 is FVKESK. This CDR3 is built from 19 residues. The CDR3 region is CASSPYRRTSGSSYNEQFF. CDR3 DNA sequence: TGTGCCAGCAGCCCATACCGACGGACTAGCGGGAGTTCCTACAATGAGCAGTTCTTC.

This chain uses TRBV7-9 with TRBJ2-5; 7 bases map to TRBD1. The CDR3 has 17 amino acids. Looked up from germline, CDR1 is SEHNR and CDR2 is FQNEAQ (reference sequence). V lost 5 bases and J lost 2; bases outside the gene matches: 14. The CDR3 spells CASSTWDRRRWQETQYF. The CDR3 DNA is TGTGCCAGCAGCACCTGGGACAGACGGCGGTGGCAAGAGACCCAGTACTTC.

The chain links TRBV7-8 to TRBJ2-1; 11 nucleotides line up with TRBD2. J gave up 5 bases and V 6 bases, and 6 bases lay outside the gene matches. CDR3 length: 15 residues. The V gene's germline CDR1 is SGHVS and CDR2 FQNEAQ. In nucleotides, the CDR3 is TGTGCCAGCAGGCCTGGGACTAGCGGCCACAATGAGCAGTTCTTC. It is translated as CASRPGTSGHNEQFF.

This chain uses TRBV5-1 with TRBJ1-3; no definite D call. Germline V lookup: CDR1 SGHRS, CDR2 YFSETQ. With 2 bases removed from V and 0 bases from J, the gap between germline ends came to 9 bases. The CDR3 extends over 15 amino acids. CDR3 DNA: TGCGCCAGCAGCTTCGACACCGGCTCTGGAAACACCATATATTTT. Translation: CASSFDTGSGNTIYF.

The V gene is TRBV6-5, the J gene TRBJ2-1; D is ambiguous. Looked up from germline, CDR1 is MNHEY and CDR2 is SVGAGI. Trimming took 0 bases from V and 0 from J, leaving 3 bases between them. The CDR3 runs to 14 residues. The CDR3 bases are TGTGCCAGCAGTTACTCTCCCTCCTACAATGAGCAGTTCTTC. It codes for CASSYSPSYNEQFF.

This clone was picked up one time. In the same sample, other DNA sequences code for this CDR3. This sequence joins TRBV9 and TRBJ2-5, with TRBD1 as a possible D gene (6 bases). Trimming shortened V by 2 bases and J by 1 base, and 9 bases separated the two germline ends. The CDR3 runs 14 residues. Germline CDR1 SGDLS, CDR2 YYNGEE. The CDR3 spells CASSVTGSQETQYF. DNA of the CDR3: TGTGCCAGCAGCGTCACAGGGTCCCAAGAGACCCAGTACTTC.

This chain joins TRBV6-5 and TRBJ2-6; a weak D match, TRBD2 (5 bases). CDR1 MNHEY and CDR2 SVGAGI come from the germline V gene. Trimming shortened V by 6 bases and J by 2 bases, and 11 bases separated the two germline ends. The CDR3 has 15 amino acids. This chain's CDR3 is CASSPLRAGANVLTF. DNA for the CDR3: TGTGCCAGCAGCCCCTTGAGGGCTGGGGCCAACGTCCTGACTTTC.

This chain joins TRBV30 and TRBJ2-1, with 9 bases lining up with TRBD2. This CDR3 has 15 amino acids. V was pared by 0 bases and J by 8 bases, with 8 bases of the junction left unmatched. Germline loops: CDR1 GTSNPN, CDR2 SVGIG (reference sequence). The CDR3 coding sequence is TGTGCCTGGAGTGTATCGGGACTAGCTCTCCATGAGCAGTTCTTC. It codes for CAWSVSGLALHEQFF.

The chain employs TRBV30 and TRBJ2-2; no clear D gene. Looked up from germline, CDR1 is GTSNPN and CDR2 is SVGIG (reference sequence). Trimming left V 0 bases short and J 3 bases short, with 11 bases between. The CDR3 spans 15 residues. The CDR3 DNA reads TGTGCCTGGAGTGTACTGGGTGGGGACACCGGGGAGCTGTTTTTT. It specifies CAWSVLGGDTGELFF.

The V and J genes are TRBV29-1 and TRBJ2-3; D remains ambiguous. Germline V CDR1 and CDR2: SQVTM, ANQGSEA. CDR3 length: 13 amino acids. V gave up 7 bases and J gave up 0 bases, with 11 bases separating them. The CDR3 here is CSEMGPSTDTQYF. In nucleotides, the CDR3 is TGCAGCGAAATGGGTCCTAGCACAGATACGCAGTATTTT.

The chain has TRBV10-1 and TRBJ2-3; 10 bases fit TRBD2. V was pared by 4 bases and J by 0 bases, with 4 bases of the junction left unmatched. CDR3 length: 16 residues. Germline CDR1 and CDR2: WNHNN and SYGVQD (reference sequence). CDR3 sequence: CASSVSGRGSTDTQYF. DNA of the CDR3: TGCGCCAGCAGTGTAAGCGGGAGGGGTAGCACAGATACGCAGTATTTT.

The genes are TRBV28 and TRBJ2-3; D uncertain. The V gene lost 2 bases and the J gene lost 4 bases, with 13 bases spanning the gap. Germline V gene sequence: CDR1 MDHEN, CDR2 SYDVKM. There are 15 residues in the CDR3. The CDR3 DNA sequence: TGTGCCAGCAGTTTACTCACAACTCCGGCAGATACGCAGTATTTT. Residues: CASSLLTTPADTQYF.

The gene calls are TRBV5-1 and TRBJ2-7; D may be TRBD1 (5 bases). The CDR3 extends over 14 amino acids. Trimming shortened V by 2 bases and J by 0 bases, and 9 bases separated the two germline ends. CDR1 is SGHRS, CDR2 YFSETQ, per germline. The CDR3 sequence is CASSFGARSYEQYF. CDR3 coding DNA: TGCGCCAGCAGCTTTGGGGCCCGCTCCTACGAGCAGTACTTC.

The rearrangement uses TRBV15 and TRBJ2-3; D not resolved. This CDR3 has 13 residues. Germline-derived CDR1 and CDR2 are LNHNV and YYDKDF (reference sequence). V dropped 8 bases and J dropped 2 bases, with 11 bases sitting between them. CDR3 in DNA: TGTGCCACCGCGACACCCTCCACAGATACGCAGTATTTT. Its translation is CATATPSTDTQYF.

Concerning this clone itself: The same CDR3 can be traced to other DNA sequences in this sample. The V gene is TRBV6-1, the J gene TRBJ2-1, with 8 nucleotides matching TRBD2. The germline V gene encodes CDR1 MNHNS and CDR2 SASEGT. Trimming cost V 7 bases and J 6 bases; bases outside gene matches: 2. The CDR3 is 12 residues long. CDR3 sequence reads: CASTREGNEQFF. CDR3 nucleotide sequence: TGTGCCAGCACCCGGGAGGGCAATGAGCAGTTCTTC.

The chain has TRBV7-2 and TRBJ2-2; a possible D gene is TRBD1 (5 bases). This CDR3 has 16 amino acids. Germline lookup yields CDR1 SGHTA and CDR2 FQGNSA. Trimming cost V 2 bases and J 3 bases, with 13 bases left between them. This CDR3 reads CASSLNPDTHTGELFF. Here the CDR3 DNA reads TGTGCCAGCAGCTTAAACCCGGACACACACACCGGGGAGCTGTTTTTT.

The chain employs TRBV27 and TRBJ1-5; tentative D call: TRBD1 (5 bases). Germline V gene sequence: CDR1 MNHEY, CDR2 SMNVEV (reference sequence). The length of the CDR3 is 15 residues. V gave up 6 bases and J gave up 4 bases, with 16 bases separating them. The DNA of the CDR3 is TGTGCCAGCAGAAAGAACGGGGGGTCAAATCAGCCCCAGCATTTT. It yields the protein CASRKNGGSNQPQHF.

The chain uses TRBV21-1 and TRBJ1-5; TRBD1 is the table's D call, not checked against the DNA. TRBV21-1 is annotated as a pseudogene. This CDR3 spans 19 amino acids. CDR3 protein: CASSNQPNYLTGGEQPQHF. In DNA form, the CDR3 reads TGTGCCAGCAGCAACCAACCCAATTACCTGACAGGGGGTGAACAGCCCCAGCATTTT.

The gene calls are TRBV5-8 and TRBJ1-3, with D uncertain. Germline CDR1 and CDR2: SGHTS and YDEGEE. V lost 0 bases and J lost 6, with 7 bases in between. The CDR3 loop spans 13 amino acids. The chain's CDR3 is CASSLAEVNTIYF. The CDR3 DNA follows: TGTGCCAGCAGCTTGGCAGAGGTAAACACCATATATTTT.

V gene TRBV15 combines with J gene TRBJ2-5; D not resolved. Germline CDR1 LNHNV, CDR2 YYDKDF (reference sequence). CDR3 length: 13 amino acids. Between the trimmed V and J ends, which lost 3 bases and 1 base, there was a span of 6 bases. CDR3 protein: CATSRASQETQYF. CDR3 coding DNA: TGTGCCACCAGCAGGGCCAGCCAAGAGACCCAGTACTTC.

The V gene is TRBV27, the J gene TRBJ2-7; the D gene is possibly TRBD1 (6 bases). V was clipped by 1 base and J by 3 bases, with 13 bases between them. There are 15 residues in the CDR3. Germline assignment: CDR1 MNHEY and CDR2 SMNVEV (reference sequence). The CDR3 DNA follows: TGTGCCAGCAGTTTATGGTCAGGGGCGGGCTACGAGCAGTACTTC. It codes for CASSLWSGAGYEQYF.

CDR3 coding DNA: TGTGCCAGTTCCGTTAATGGGGGTAGCAATCAGCCCCAGCATTTT. Encoded protein: CASSVNGGSNQPQHF. This chain links TRBV6-5 with TRBJ1-5; a possible D gene is TRBD1 (5 bases). Per germline, CDR1 MNHEY and CDR2 SVGAGI. V was shortened by 9 bases and J by 0 bases, with 15 bases between the two germline ends. The length of the CDR3 is 15 residues.

The sample holds one count of this clone. The J gene is TRBJ2-7, the V gene TRBV27, with unresolved D. This CDR3 spans 12 amino acids. The V end lost 6 bases, the J end lost 6 bases, and 12 bases lay between the germline ends. CDR1 and CDR2 from the germline V gene are MNHEY and SMNVEV (reference sequence). The CDR3 protein is CASSPLNGEQYF. In nucleotides, the CDR3 is TGTGCCAGCAGCCCCTTGAACGGCGAGCAGTACTTC.

A single count supports this clone. The rearrangement joins TRBV2 to TRBJ2-3, with 10 bases aligning to TRBD2. This CDR3 is built from 15 residues. Germline V gene data show CDR1 as SNHLY and CDR2 as FYNNEI. The trim removed 8 bases at V and 2 bases at J, leaving 7 bases unmatched. CDR3 sequence reads: CASGGLAANTDTQYF. DNA for the CDR3: TGTGCCAGCGGAGGACTAGCGGCTAACACAGATACGCAGTATTTT.

The V and J genes are TRBV19 and TRBJ1-5; possibly TRBD1 for D (5 bases). The V and J ends lost 6 bases and 6 bases respectively, with 12 bases between them. CDR1 and CDR2 (germline): LNHDA, SQIVND (reference sequence). CDR3 size: 13 residues. DNA for the CDR3: TGTGCCAGTAGCAGTCAGGGCGGTCAGCCCCAGCATTTT. It specifies CASSSQGGQPQHF.